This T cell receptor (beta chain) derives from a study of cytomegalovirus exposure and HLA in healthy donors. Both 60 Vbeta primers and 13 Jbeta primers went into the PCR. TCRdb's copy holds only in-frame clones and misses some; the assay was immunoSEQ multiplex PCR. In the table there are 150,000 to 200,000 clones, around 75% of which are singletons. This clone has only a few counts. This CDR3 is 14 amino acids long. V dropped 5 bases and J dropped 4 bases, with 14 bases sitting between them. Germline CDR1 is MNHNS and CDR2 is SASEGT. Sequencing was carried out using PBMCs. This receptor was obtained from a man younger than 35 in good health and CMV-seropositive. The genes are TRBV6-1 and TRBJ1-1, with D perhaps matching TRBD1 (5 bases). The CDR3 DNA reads TGTGCCAGCAGTCCGAGGGTGGGGGGCACTGAAGCTTTCTTT. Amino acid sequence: CASSPRVGGTEAFF.